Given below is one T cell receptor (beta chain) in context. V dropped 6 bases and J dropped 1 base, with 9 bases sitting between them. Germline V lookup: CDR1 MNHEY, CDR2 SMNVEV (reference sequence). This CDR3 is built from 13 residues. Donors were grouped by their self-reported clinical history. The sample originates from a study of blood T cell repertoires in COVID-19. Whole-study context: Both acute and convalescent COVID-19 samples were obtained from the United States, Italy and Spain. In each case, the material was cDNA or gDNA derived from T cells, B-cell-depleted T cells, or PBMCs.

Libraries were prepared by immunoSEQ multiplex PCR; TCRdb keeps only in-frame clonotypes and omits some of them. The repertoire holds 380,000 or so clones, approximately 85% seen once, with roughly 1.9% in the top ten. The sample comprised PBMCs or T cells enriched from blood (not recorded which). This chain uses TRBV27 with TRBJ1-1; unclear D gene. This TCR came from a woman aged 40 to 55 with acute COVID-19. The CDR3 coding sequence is TGTGCCAGCAGGAATACAAAGAACACTGAAGCTTTCTTT. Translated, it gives CASRNTKNTEAFF.